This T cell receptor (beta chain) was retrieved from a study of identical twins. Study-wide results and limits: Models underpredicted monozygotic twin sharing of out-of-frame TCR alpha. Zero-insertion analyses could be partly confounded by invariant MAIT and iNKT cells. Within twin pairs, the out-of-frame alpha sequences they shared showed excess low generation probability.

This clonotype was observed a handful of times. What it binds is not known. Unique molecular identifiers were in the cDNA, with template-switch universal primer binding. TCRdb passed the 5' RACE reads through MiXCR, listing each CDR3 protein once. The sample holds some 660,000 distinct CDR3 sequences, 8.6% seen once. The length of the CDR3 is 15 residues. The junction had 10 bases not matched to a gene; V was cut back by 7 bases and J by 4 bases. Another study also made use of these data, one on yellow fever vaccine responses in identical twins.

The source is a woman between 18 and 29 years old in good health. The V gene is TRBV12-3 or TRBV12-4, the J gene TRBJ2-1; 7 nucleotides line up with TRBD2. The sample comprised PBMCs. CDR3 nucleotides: TGTGCCAGCATCCGTTCGGACGGGGGGTACAATGAGCAGTTCTTC. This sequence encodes CASIRSDGGYNEQFF.